The T cell receptor beta chain under discussion was sequenced for a study of shared clonotypes between healthy human individuals. The CDR3 is 14 amino acids. V lost 3 bases and J 3 bases, leaving 9 bases between the germline ends. From germline, CDR1 is KGHSH and CDR2 LQKENI. Nashville, Tennessee was home to all donors, who were Caucasian adults. Genomic DNA from each subset was divided evenly over several immunoSEQ plates. Some clones are missing from TCRdb's copy, which holds only in-frame ones; the method was immunoSEQ multiplex PCR. Found here are fewer than 650,000 clones, around three quarters of them singletons; the top ten hold 12%.

Sequencing used PBMCs. V usage is TRBV18 and J usage is TRBJ2-1; weak D call: TRBD1 (6 bases). This TCR came from a woman in her forties in good health. Some clones in this sample may be carry-over from other donors' samples. CDR3 region: CASSPPGHYNEQFF. The CDR3 nucleotides read TGTGCCAGCTCACCCCCGGGACACTACAATGAGCAGTTCTTC.